This T cell receptor beta chain came from a study of T cells in Graves' hyperthyroidism and ophthalmopathy. Individuals with ophthalmopathy presented a Clinical Activity Score of at least 3, a NOSPECS grade of at least 4 and a duration under 3 months. RNA transcripts were the template for amplifying TCR beta CDR3 regions. An initial round of RT-PCR targeting the TCR CDR3 relied on the HTBI primer set. MiXCR, applied by TCRdb to the multiplex PCR reads, yields one record per CDR3 protein. The table records around 690,000 distinct CDR3 sequences, about 20% of them present only once. J lost 0 bases, V lost 8 bases, and 7 bases had no gene match. This CDR3 has 15 amino acids. Germline CDR1 and CDR2: SQVTM and ANQGSEA.

The sequenced sample was blood. V gene TRBV29-1 combines with J gene TRBJ2-1, with 10 bases aligning to TRBD1. This TCR was sampled from a man aged 25 to 45 with Graves' ophthalmopathy. The CDR3 coding sequence is TGCAGCACCCCGACAGGGGGCCTCTCCTACAATGAGCAGTTCTTC. As protein: CSTPTGGLSYNEQFF.